This T cell receptor beta chain was recorded in a study of cytomegalovirus exposure and HLA in healthy donors. V lost 1 base, J lost 5 bases, and 6 bases stayed unmatched. This CDR3 region has 15 residues. Germline CDR1 and CDR2: SGHRS and YFSETQ. Both 60 Vbeta primers and 13 Jbeta primers went into the PCR. Produced via immunoSEQ multiplex PCR; TCRdb's table is partial and in-frame only. This table has 110,000 to 150,000 clones, 75% appearing once. V and J are TRBV5-1 and TRBJ1-1; TRBD1 aligns across 9 bases. The sample comprised PBMCs. This sequence was found in a man younger than 45 in good health and CMV-seronegative. The CDR3 DNA is TGCGCCAGCAGCTTGTCACAGGGGGCTGAGACTGAAGCTTTCTTT. It is translated as CASSLSQGAETEAFF.